The 31 T cell receptor beta chains in this list originate from one sample, sequenced in a study of neurological immune-mediated disorders. One entry per CDR3 protein, called by TCRdb with MiXCR from the 5' RACE reads. The table has 72,000 or so distinct CDR3 sequences, more than 15% seen once; the top ten hold 15%. The source material was PBMCs. The receptors were sampled from a woman between 40 and 55 years old in good health.

The table lists this clonotype with many counts. The chain joins TRBV7-2 to TRBJ1-2, with a possible D match to TRBD1 (5 bases). V lost 2 bases, J lost 7 bases, and 11 bases lay in between. The CDR3 runs 13 residues. The germline CDR1 and CDR2 sequences are SGHTA and FQGNSA. The DNA for the CDR3 is TGTGCCAGCAGCTTATCCAGGGAAGGTGGCTACACCTTC. Amino acids: CASSLSREGGYTF. Supplemented by reference TRBV7-2 and TRBJ1-2, the full variable domain reads GAGVSQSPSNKVTEKGKDVELRCDPISGHTALYWYRQSLGQGLEFLIYFQGNSAPDKSGLPSDRFSAERTGGSVSTLTIQRTQQEDSAVYLCASSLSREGGYTFGSGTRLTVV.

The rearrangement uses TRBV28 and TRBJ1-5; D ambiguous. This CDR3 region has 14 residues. Germline loops: CDR1 MDHEN, CDR2 SYDVKM. V lost 3 bases to trimming and J lost 6 bases, with 12 bases between them. This chain's CDR3 is CASSLGGLGQPQHF. DNA for the CDR3: TGTGCCAGCAGTTTGGGAGGGCTAGGTCAGCCCCAGCATTTT.

At least ten counts were recorded for this clonotype. This sequence joins TRBV20-1 and TRBJ1-4; no clear D. The CDR3 loop spans 10 amino acids. Trimming left V 3 bases short and J 16 bases short, with 12 bases between. Germline V gene sequence: CDR1 DFQATT, CDR2 SNEGSKA (reference sequence). The CDR3 region has the DNA TGCAGTGCTAGTAGCGAATTAAAGTTTTTT. This codes for CSASSELKFF.

This clonotype appeared many times. This sequence joins TRBV5-1 and TRBJ2-5; a weak D match, TRBD2 (6 bases). Germline CDR1 and CDR2: SGHRS and YFSETQ. V gave up 0 bases and J gave up 7 bases, with 16 bases separating them. The CDR3 is 15 amino acids. The CDR3 region is CASSLEGGDVGTQYF. The CDR3 DNA follows: TGCGCCAGCAGCTTGGAGGGCGGGGACGTGGGGACCCAGTACTTC.

In this sample, this clonotype turned up many times. The gene calls are TRBV20-1 and TRBJ2-2; 11 bases agree with TRBD1. Germline CDR1 reads DFQATT; CDR2 reads SNEGSKA (reference sequence). Trimming removed 0 bases from V and 4 bases from J; junction bases left unmatched: 4. The CDR3 totals 16 residues. The CDR3 spells CSARDMGTGGTGELFF. The CDR3 bases are TGCAGTGCTAGAGATATGGGGACAGGGGGCACCGGGGAGCTGTTTTTT.

This clonotype has ten or more counts. V is TRBV20-1 and J is TRBJ2-1; 11 bases fit TRBD2. Germline CDR1 is DFQATT and CDR2 is SNEGSKA (reference sequence). V trimming: 6 bases; J trimming: 7 bases; junction bases outside the gene matches: 11. The length of the CDR3 is 15 residues. The CDR3, as DNA: TGCAGTGCCGATTCGGGGGCTAGCGGGGGGAATGAGCAGTTCTTC. Protein sequence: CSADSGASGGNEQFF.

In its sample, this clonotype was seen many times. In DNA, the CDR3 is TGTGCCAGCAGCTTGGTAGCGGGGGGCTACAATGAGCAGTTCTTC. Encoded protein: CASSLVAGGYNEQFF. The chain employs TRBV5-5 and TRBJ2-1; 10 positions agree with TRBD2. V lost 0 bases, J lost 3 bases, and 0 bases stayed unmatched. The germline V gene has CDR1 SGHKS and CDR2 YYEKEE (reference sequence). The CDR3 length is 15 residues.

The rearrangement joins TRBV20-1 to TRBJ1-4; perhaps TRBD1 as D (6 bases). V was cut by 6 bases and J by 5 bases, with 13 bases left in between. This CDR3 has 13 amino acids. From germline, CDR1 is DFQATT and CDR2 SNEGSKA (reference sequence). CDR3 sequence reads: CSAPGEGNEKLFF. The CDR3 nucleotides read TGCAGTGCCCCAGGGGAGGGGAATGAAAAACTGTTTTTT.

This clonotype was observed many times. The chain is built from TRBV28 and TRBJ1-1; D not resolved. Deletions cut 4 bases from V and 3 bases from J, with 12 bases between. The CDR3 extends over 14 amino acids. Germline V CDR1 and CDR2: MDHEN, SYDVKM. Here the CDR3 reads CASSSNGRDTEAFF. For the CDR3, the DNA is TGTGCCAGCAGTTCCAACGGACGGGACACTGAAGCTTTCTTT.

A single count supports this clonotype. The DNA of the CDR3 is TGTGCCAGCAGCCCAAGCATCGGGGGGTGGTATGTTGACATTCAGTACTTC. This gives the protein CASSPSIGGWYVDIQYF. This rearrangement joins TRBV12-3 or TRBV12-4 to TRBJ2-4, with 7 nucleotides matching TRBD2. V lost 6 bases to trimming and J lost 8 bases; unmatched junction nucleotides: 19. The CDR3 covers 17 residues.

This clonotype showed up many times. The CDR3 sequence: CASSPASGGVTGELFF. CDR3 in DNA: TGTGCCAGCAGCCCTGCGTCCGGGGGGGTCACCGGGGAGCTGTTTTTT. The rearrangement joins TRBV7-9 to TRBJ2-2, with TRBD2 matching 8 bases. The CDR3 runs to 16 residues. Germline trimming cut 5 bases from V and 4 bases from J; bases unmatched to any gene: 9. The V gene's germline CDR1 is SEHNR and CDR2 FQNEAQ (reference sequence). The variable domain in full, completed from reference TRBV7-9 and TRBJ2-2, reads DTGVSQNPRHKITKRGQNVTFRCDPISEHNRLYWYRQTLGQGPEFLTYFQNEAQLEKSRLLSDRFSAERPKGSFSTLEIQRTEQGDSAMYLCASSPASGGVTGELFFGEGSRLTVL.

This clonotype was recorded at least ten times. The chain carries TRBV25-1 and TRBJ1-4, with D possibly being TRBD1 (5 bases). Germline V gene data show CDR1 as MGHDK and CDR2 as SYGVNS. Trimming left V 4 bases short and J 4 bases short, with 7 bases between. The CDR3 consists of 13 residues. In DNA form, the CDR3 reads TGTGCCAGCAGTGGGGGACTTAATGAAAAACTGTTTTTT. It encodes CASSGGLNEKLFF.

Ten or more counts support this clonotype. This chain uses TRBV20-1 with TRBJ2-1; D unresolved. There are 14 residues in the CDR3. CDR1 is DFQATT and CDR2 is SNEGSKA in the germline V gene (reference sequence). V was cut by 0 bases and J by 2 bases, with 8 bases left in between. CDR3 bases: TGCAGTGCTAGAGATGCGTCCACCTACAATGAGCAGTTCTTC. This sequence encodes CSARDASTYNEQFF.

This clonotype was detected ten times or more. DNA of the CDR3: TGTGCCAGCAGTTTTCTCGCCCTCCGGGGGGTCTACAATGAGCAGTTCTTC. Translated, it gives CASSFLALRGVYNEQFF. The chain has TRBV28 and TRBJ2-1; 7 nucleotides line up with TRBD2. The CDR3 totals 17 residues. Per the germline V gene, CDR1 is MDHEN and CDR2 is SYDVKM. Unmatched junction bases numbered 11, after V lost 3 bases and J lost 3 bases. Full variable domain (missing parts from reference TRBV28 and TRBJ2-1): DVKVTQSSRYLVKRTGEKVFLECVQDMDHENMFWYRQDPGLGLRLIYFSYDVKMKEKGDIPEGYSVSREKKERFSLILESASTNQTSMYLCASSFLALRGVYNEQFFGPGTRLTVL.

This clonotype has a count of ten or more. V usage is TRBV6-1 and J usage is TRBJ1-2; D unresolved. Per germline, CDR1 MNHNS and CDR2 SASEGT. The CDR3 covers 15 residues. V was trimmed by 3 bases and J by 2 bases, leaving 13 bases between them. This CDR3 reads CASSEGSKSNYGYTF. The CDR3 bases are TGTGCCAGCAGTGAGGGGAGTAAATCCAACTATGGCTACACCTTC.

This clonotype appeared many times. J is TRBJ2-7 and V is TRBV19; D uncertain. Germline V lookup: CDR1 LNHDA, CDR2 SQIVND (reference sequence). This CDR3 has 12 residues. V gave up 10 bases and J gave up 3 bases, with 13 bases separating them. The CDR3 sequence is CATQDVGYEQYF. The DNA of the CDR3 is TGTGCCACTCAAGACGTGGGCTACGAGCAGTACTTC.

V gene TRBV6-5 combines with J gene TRBJ2-1, with D tentatively TRBD1 or TRBD2 (5 bases each). Between the trimmed V and J ends, which lost 11 bases and 10 bases, there was a span of 21 bases. Per germline, CDR1 MNHEY and CDR2 SVGAGI. CDR3 length: 13 residues. The CDR3 DNA reads as TGTGCCGGATCCCGGGACCAAGCCTACGAGCAGTTCTTC. Translating gives CAGSRDQAYEQFF.

This clonotype turned up a few times. The chain combines TRBV7-9 with TRBJ2-1; 8 nucleotides align to TRBD2. Per germline, CDR1 SEHNR and CDR2 FQNEAQ (reference sequence). V shed 5 bases, J shed 2 bases, and the junction held 5 bases outside the gene matches. The CDR3 is 15 amino acids. CDR3 sequence reads: CASSPLAVTYNEQFF. CDR3 nucleotides: TGTGCCAGCAGCCCACTAGCGGTAACCTACAATGAGCAGTTCTTC.

This clonotype was seen at least ten times. The J gene is TRBJ2-7, the V gene TRBV6-6; 13 bases line up with TRBD2. The germline gives CDR1 MNHNY, CDR2 SVGAGI (reference sequence). The CDR3 totals 15 residues. Trimming took 4 bases from V and 1 from J; bases not matched to a gene: 1. The CDR3 DNA reads as TGTGCCAGCAGTTTGACTAGCGGGGGGTCCTACGAGCAGTACTTC. Its protein is CASSLTSGGSYEQYF.

This clonotype was observed a handful of times. The gene calls are TRBV5-1 and TRBJ2-3; D is uncertain. Trimming shortened V by 3 bases and J by 3 bases, and 11 bases separated the two germline ends. CDR3 length: 14 amino acids. From germline, CDR1 is SGHRS and CDR2 YFSETQ. The CDR3 bases are TGCGCCAGCAGCTCCACCGAATTGACAGATACGCAGTATTTT. Encoded protein: CASSSTELTDTQYF.

This clonotype occurred many times. The rearrangement uses TRBV29-1 and TRBJ1-1; weak D call: TRBD1 (6 bases). The germline V gene encodes CDR1 SQVTM and CDR2 ANQGSEA. CDR3 length: 15 amino acids. Trimming left V 0 bases short and J 5 bases short, with 16 bases between. In DNA, the CDR3 is TGCAGCGTTGAAGAATCGGGGGGCATAACGACTGAAGCTTTCTTT. This gives the protein CSVEESGGITTEAFF.

This clonotype was recorded at least ten times. The V call is TRBV3-1, the J call TRBJ2-7, with unresolved D. Germline CDR1 LGHDT, CDR2 YNNKEL (reference sequence). The V end lost 1 base, the J end lost 2 bases, and 6 bases lay between the germline ends. The CDR3 consists of 13 residues. CDR3 residues: CASSQAGTYEQYF. The DNA for the CDR3 is TGTGCCAGCAGCCAAGCGGGCACCTACGAGCAGTACTTC.

Ten or more counts support this clonotype. The rearrangement joins TRBV28 to TRBJ2-5; D may be TRBD2 (5 bases). Trimming cost V 5 bases and J 0 bases, with 19 bases left between them. The V gene's germline CDR1 is MDHEN and CDR2 SYDVKM. CDR3 size: 17 residues. The CDR3 nucleotides read TGTGCCAGCAGTCAACTCTCGGGAACGGGGTACCAAGAGACCCAGTACTTC. It codes for CASSQLSGTGYQETQYF.

This clonotype has at least ten counts. The chain is built from TRBV27 and TRBJ2-1, with 9 bases identical to TRBD1. V shed 7 bases and J 8 bases; nucleotides not matched to a gene: 12. CDR3 size: 15 residues. Germline V lookup: CDR1 MNHEY, CDR2 SMNVEV (reference sequence). The CDR3, as DNA: TGTGCCAGCAAACTCGGGACAGGGTGGTTGTATGAGCAGTTCTTC. Amino acids: CASKLGTGWLYEQFF.

This clonotype showed up many times. The rearrangement links TRBV27 to TRBJ2-2; D is uncertain. This CDR3 has 14 residues. Germline V lookup: CDR1 MNHEY, CDR2 SMNVEV (reference sequence). Trimming took 2 bases from V and 6 from J, leaving 10 bases between them. The chain's CDR3 is CASSLNSLAGELFF. CDR3 nucleotides: TGTGCCAGCAGTTTAAATTCACTGGCCGGGGAGCTGTTTTTT.

Many counts were recorded for this clonotype. The genes are TRBV10-3 and TRBJ2-7; 8 bases agree with TRBD1. There are 13 residues in the CDR3. Germline V gene data show CDR1 as ENHRY and CDR2 as SYGVKD. V was pared by 5 bases and J by 3 bases, with 3 bases of the junction left unmatched. The CDR3: CAISKGQDYEQYF. CDR3 DNA: TGTGCCATCAGTAAGGGACAGGACTACGAGCAGTACTTC.

This clonotype was seen ten or more times. This chain connects TRBV7-2 to TRBJ2-3; possibly TRBD2 for D (5 bases). The germline V gene encodes CDR1 SGHTA and CDR2 FQGNSA. The CDR3 is 16 amino acids. The V gene lost 5 bases and the J gene lost 6 bases, with 21 bases spanning the gap. CDR3 in amino acids: CASSTRATGSGDTQYF. CDR3 DNA: TGTGCCAGCAGCACCCGGGCTACCGGGTCGGGGGATACGCAGTATTTT.

This clonotype has ten or more counts. The chain links TRBV5-1 to TRBJ2-5; perhaps TRBD1 as D (5 bases). The germline V and J ends were trimmed by 1 base and 2 bases, with 9 bases remaining between them. Germline-derived CDR1 and CDR2 are SGHRS and YFSETQ. The CDR3 loop spans 14 amino acids. CDR3 DNA: TGCGCCAGCAGCTTGTACACAGGACAAGAGACCCAGTACTTC. Protein: CASSLYTGQETQYF. Based on the CDR3 plus reference TRBV5-1 and TRBJ2-5, the full variable domain is KAGVTQTPRYLIKTRGQQVTLSCSPISGHRSVSWYQQTPGQGLQFLFEYFSETQRNKGNFPGRFSGRQFSNSRSEMNVSTLELGDSALYLCASSLYTGQETQYFGPGTRLLVL.

This clonotype was seen only once. The rearrangement joins TRBV7-9 to TRBJ1-1, with a tentative D call TRBD1 (6 bases). The length of the CDR3 is 16 residues. Germline V gene data show CDR1 as SEHNR and CDR2 as FQNEAQ (reference sequence). Between the trimmed V and J ends, which lost 4 bases and 2 bases, there was a span of 17 bases. CDR3: CASSSGAGTFNTEAFF. The CDR3 nucleotides read TGTGCCAGCAGCTCAGGAGCCGGGACATTTAACACTGAAGCTTTCTTT.

This clonotype was counted at least ten times. This chain connects TRBV3-1 to TRBJ2-7; TRBD2 might be the D (5 bases). The CDR3 sequence is 14 residues long. The germline CDR1 and CDR2 sequences are LGHDT and YNNKEL (reference sequence). Trimming removed 3 bases at V and 4 bases at J, with 13 bases between. The DNA of the CDR3 is TGTGCCAGCAGCCAGAGCTTAGCGACATACGAGCAGTACTTC. Amino acids: CASSQSLATYEQYF.

This clonotype showed up many times. In DNA, the CDR3 is TGTGCCAGTCTCGATCGGGGAGGAACTGAAGCTTTCTTT. Translated, it gives CASLDRGGTEAFF. This rearrangement joins TRBV27 to TRBJ1-1; D not certain. This CDR3 spans 13 amino acids. Germline CDR1 MNHEY, CDR2 SMNVEV (reference sequence). Trimming removed 9 bases at V and 5 bases at J, with 16 bases between.